This is a list of T cell receptor beta chains from one sample in a study of blood T cell repertoires in COVID-19. Assay used: immunoSEQ multiplex PCR; TCRdb lists only in-frame clones, some missing. Of some 260,000 clones in the sample, about 80% were seen once. Source material: PBMCs or T cells enriched from blood (not recorded which). The receptors were gathered from a young man with acute COVID-19. Both conserved end residues are part of each CDR3. D genes are given only for firm matches. The size field is filled for only some rows; it gives once, few, many or a size class.

clone_size	d_call	v_call	j_call	cdr3_aa	cdr3_nt
-	TRBD1	TRBV7-2	TRBJ1-6	CASTGQGWNNSPLHF	TGTGCCAGTACGGGACAGGGGTGGAATAATTCACCCCTCCACTTT
-	-	TRBV7-9	TRBJ1-6	CASNQGGNNSPLHF	TGTGCCAGCAACCAAGGGGGAAATAATTCACCCCTCCACTTT
-	-	TRBV30	TRBJ1-1	CAWIVPLNTEAFF	TGTGCCTGGATAGTCCCCTTGAACACTGAAGCTTTCTTT
-	-	TRBV4-1	TRBJ1-1	CASSLDSTMNTEAFF	TGCGCCAGCAGCCTGGACAGTACCATGAACACTGAAGCTTTCTTT
-	-	TRBV5-1	TRBJ1-6	CASSLGLENSPLHF	TGCGCCAGCAGCTTGGGACTGGAAAATTCACCCCTCCACTTT
-	TRBD2	TRBV6-1	TRBJ2-2	CASSALAGGTNTGELFF	TGTGCCAGCAGTGCACTAGCGGGGGGCACGAACACCGGGGAGCTGTTTTTT
-	TRBD1	TRBV10-2	TRBJ1-2	CASRGTENGYTF	TGCGCCAGCAGAGGGACAGAAAATGGCTACACCTTC
-	TRBD1	TRBV2	TRBJ2-2	CASSSTGAGNTGELFF	TGTGCCAGCAGTTCGACAGGGGCGGGGAACACCGGGGAGCTGTTTTTT
-	TRBD1	TRBV24-1	TRBJ1-2	CATSRTGGIYGYTF	TGTGCCACCAGTAGGACAGGGGGCATCTATGGCTACACCTTC
few	-	TRBV28	TRBJ2-5	CASSNSGHFQETQYF	TGTGCCAGCAGTAATTCAGGACACTTCCAAGAGACCCAGTACTTC
-	TRBD1	TRBV27	TRBJ2-1	CASSLPTGGREQFF	TGTGCCAGCAGTTTACCCACAGGGGGCCGAGAGCAGTTCTTC
-	-	TRBV3-1/TRBV3-2	TRBJ2-4	CASSKRGSLRDIQYF	TGTGCCAGCAGCAAAAGGGGCTCCCTAAGGGACATTCAGTACTTC
few	TRBD2	TRBV6-4	TRBJ2-3	CASSPSSGGADTQYF	TGTGCCAGCAGTCCCTCCAGCGGGGGGGCAGATACGCAGTATTTT
-	-	TRBV6-4	TRBJ2-2	CASSDTNTGELFF	TGTGCCAGCAGTGATACGAACACCGGGGAGCTGTTTTTT
-	-	TRBV6-1	TRBJ1-1	CASSDGGLGAFF	TGTGCCAGCAGTGATGGGGGCCTGGGGGCTTTCTTT
-	-	TRBV28	TRBJ1-1	CASRATGREAFF	TGTGCCAGCAGGGCCACAGGACGTGAAGCTTTCTTT
-	-	TRBV5-4	TRBJ2-2	CASSVRDIGRRNTGELFF	TGTGCCAGCAGCGTCCGGGACATCGGGCGGCGGAACACCGGGGAGCTGTTTTTT
-	TRBD1	TRBV7-8	TRBJ2-2	CASSSLRGLTGELFF	TGTGCCAGCAGCTCGCTCAGGGGGCTAACCGGGGAGCTGTTTTTT
-	-	TRBV25-1	TRBJ1-1	CASSDSKQLDTEAFF	TGTGCCAGCAGTGATTCGAAACAGTTGGACACTGAAGCTTTCTTT
-	-	TRBV6-2/TRBV6-3	TRBJ1-5	CASSAQRGFSNQPQHF	TGTGCCAGCAGCGCGCAAAGGGGGTTTAGCAATCAGCCCCAGCATTTT
-	-	TRBV12-5	TRBJ2-3	CASGFSTFTDTQYF	TGTGCTAGTGGTTTCTCTACCTTTACAGATACGCAGTATTTT
many	-	TRBV19	TRBJ1-1	CASSIFRQAFF	TGTGCCAGTAGTATCTTCAGGCAAGCTTTCTTT
few	-	TRBV5-1	TRBJ1-2	CASSLGAGANYGYTF	TGTGCCAGCAGCTTGGGCGCCGGAGCTAACTATGGCTACACCTTC
-	-	TRBV19	TRBJ1-6	CASSIQSDSPLHF	TGTGCCAGTAGTATCCAGTCAGATTCACCCCTCCACTTT
-	-	TRBV6-5	TRBJ1-4	CASSYYQAATNEKLFF	TGTGCCAGCAGTTACTATCAGGCTGCAACTAATGAAAAACTGTTTTTT
once	-	TRBV28	TRBJ1-1	CASSFLTGPGRTFF	TGTGCCAGCAGTTTCCTTACAGGTCCCGGTCGAACTTTCTTT
once	-	TRBV20-1	TRBJ2-3	CSASIASTDTQYF	TGCAGTGCTAGTATAGCTAGCACAGATACGCAGTATTTT
-	-	TRBV11-3	TRBJ1-4	CASGDSFPEKLFF	TGTGCCAGCGGGGACTCCTTCCCAGAAAAACTGTTTTTT
-	-	TRBV6-5	TRBJ1-3	CASSYSPLENTIYF	TGTGCCAGCAGTTACTCACCTTTAGAGAACACCATATATTTT
-	-	TRBV12-5	TRBJ2-3	CASGEPGVGTDTQYF	TGTGCTAGTGGTGAACCAGGGGTCGGGACAGATACGCAGTATTTT
-	TRBD1	TRBV18	TRBJ2-2	CASSSQGPTGELFF	TGTGCCAGCTCATCACAGGGGCCCACCGGGGAGCTGTTTTTT
-	TRBD1	TRBV6-5	TRBJ1-4	CASRVDRGGGEKLFF	TGTGCCAGCAGGGTCGACAGGGGAGGAGGGGAAAAACTGTTTTTT
once	TRBD2	TRBV6-6	TRBJ2-2	CASSRRGSGVTNTGELFF	TGTGCCAGCAGCCGAAGGGGTAGCGGGGTTACGAACACCGGGGAGCTGTTTTTT
-	-	TRBV3-1/TRBV3-2	TRBJ2-1	CASSQYLEDYNSYNEQFF	TGTGCCAGCAGCCAATACTTGGAAGACTACAACTCCTACAATGAGCAGTTCTTC
-	-	TRBV19	TRBJ2-5	CASMSRARETQYF	TGTGCCAGTATGAGCAGGGCGCGAGAGACCCAGTACTTC
-	-	TRBV30	TRBJ1-6	CAWSVPGQYNSPLHF	TGTGCCTGGAGTGTGCCTGGACAGTATAATTCACCCCTCCACTTT
-	TRBD1	TRBV7-2	TRBJ1-2	CASSQDRGYGYTF	TGTGCCAGCAGCCAAGACAGGGGATATGGCTACACCTTC
-	-	TRBV30	TRBJ2-1	CAWCGAGSNNEQFF	TGTGCCTGGTGTGGGGCCGGCAGTAACAATGAGCAGTTCTTC
-	TRBD1	TRBV6-5	TRBJ1-2	CASSYWRSQGASGYTF	TGTGCCAGCAGTTACTGGAGGAGTCAGGGGGCGTCTGGCTACACCTTC